The 28 T cell receptor beta chains given below trace back to one sample, sequenced in a study of T-cell reconstitution after alpha-beta-depleted transplantation in children. A TCRbeta library incorporating unique molecular identifiers was prepared. Each CDR3 protein gets one entry after TCRdb re-called the PCR reads with MiXCR. The sample carries about 240,000 distinct CDR3 sequences, 12% recorded once. The starting material was PBMCs from the stem cell graft donor, obtained from the stem cell graft. The receptor set was obtained from a human donor who donated a stem cell graft to a child with acute lymphoblastic leukemia.

Many counts were recorded for this clonotype. The CDR3 nucleotides are TGCAGTGCGAGGACAGGGAACACTGAAGCTTTCTTT. This codes for CSARTGNTEAFF. The V gene is TRBV20-1, the J gene TRBJ1-1; 7 nucleotides line up with TRBD1. Germline assignment: CDR1 DFQATT and CDR2 SNEGSKA (reference sequence). The CDR3 consists of 12 residues. The ends lost 6 bases at V and 1 base at J; junction bases unmatched: 2.

This clonotype has at least ten counts. This chain links TRBV6-2 or TRBV6-3 with TRBJ2-1; D remains ambiguous. This CDR3 comprises 11 residues. Germline CDR1 is MNHEY and CDR2 is SVGEGT. The V end was cut by 2 bases, the J end by 10 bases, with 6 bases between. The CDR3 is CASSYQTEQFF. CDR3 nucleotide sequence: TGTGCCAGCAGTTACCAGACAGAGCAGTTCTTC.

This clonotype was detected many times. The chain carries TRBV25-1 and TRBJ2-4; D possibly matches TRBD1 or TRBD2 (5 bases each). CDR3 length: 15 residues. V was trimmed by 2 bases and J by 2 bases, leaving 10 bases between them. Looked up from germline, CDR1 is MGHDK and CDR2 is SYGVNS. CDR3 nucleotides: TGTGCCAGCAGTGAAGGGGCCGGGACCAAAAACATTCAGTACTTC. Translating gives CASSEGAGTKNIQYF.

This clonotype was detected ten times or more. V and J are TRBV2 and TRBJ1-1; D might be TRBD1 (5 bases). Germline CDR1 and CDR2: SNHLY and FYNNEI. V was trimmed by 7 bases and J by 1 base, leaving 13 bases between them. There are 14 residues in the CDR3. The CDR3 spells CASTPAGENTEAFF. CDR3 coding DNA: TGTGCCAGCACCCCCGCGGGGGAGAACACTGAAGCTTTCTTT. The whole variable domain, filled in from reference TRBV2 and TRBJ1-1, reads EPEVTQTPSHQVTQMGQEVILRCVPISNHLYFYWYRQILGQKVEFLVSFYNNEISEKSEIFDDQFSVERPDGSNFTLKIRSTKLEDSAMYFCASTPAGENTEAFFGQGTRLTVV.

With respect to this clonotype: A read error is possible here, since a much larger clone lies one base away. J is TRBJ1-5 and V is TRBV28, with 8 bases matching TRBD1. Germline trimming cut 10 bases from V and 4 bases from J; bases unmatched to any gene: 18. The CDR3 runs 17 residues. Germline lookup yields CDR1 MDHEN and CDR2 SYDVKM. The CDR3 sequence is CATSPTGVGVLNQPQHF. The CDR3 DNA reads as TGTGCCACCAGCCCGACAGGGGTCGGGGTCCTGAATCAGCCCCAGCATTTT. Full variable domain (rest looked up from reference TRBV28 and TRBJ1-5): DVKVTQSSRYLVKRTGEKVFLECVQDMDHENMFWYRQDPGLGLRLIYFSYDVKMKEKGDIPEGYSVSREKKERFSLILESASTNQTSMYLCATSPTGVGVLNQPQHFGDGTRLSIL.

This clonotype was found a few times. The V and J genes are TRBV10-3 and TRBJ2-7; 12 bases match TRBD2. CDR3 length: 15 amino acids. J gave up 2 bases and V 5 bases, and 4 bases lay outside the gene matches. The germline V gene has CDR1 ENHRY and CDR2 SYGVKD. The CDR3 spells CAISPTSGGPYEQYF. The CDR3 DNA is TGTGCCATCAGTCCGACTAGCGGGGGACCCTACGAGCAGTACTTC.

In the case of this clonotype: A much larger clone differs from this one at a single base, so this may be a read error. The rearrangement joins TRBV19 to TRBJ2-5; D gene ambiguous. Germline V gene lookup returns CDR1 LNHDA and CDR2 SQIVND (reference sequence). The CDR3 extends over 12 amino acids. V shed 8 bases and J shed 0 bases, with 7 bases lying between them. CDR3 in amino acids: CASGTNQETQYF. The CDR3, as DNA: TGTGCCAGTGGTACCAACCAAGAGACCCAGTACTTC.

This clonotype has a count of ten or more. J is TRBJ2-4 and V is TRBV30; D may be TRBD2 (5 bases). The V and J ends lost 3 bases and 1 base respectively, with 13 bases between them. Germline loops: CDR1 GTSNPN, CDR2 SVGIG (reference sequence). There are 15 residues in the CDR3. DNA for the CDR3: TGTGCCTGGAGGAATCGGTCGGGGGCCAAAAACATTCAGTACTTC. Amino acids: CAWRNRSGAKNIQYF.

About this clonotype: It may be a read error: a sequence one base away is much more abundant. J is TRBJ2-3 and V is TRBV28, with D possibly being TRBD2 (6 bases). Germline V gene sequence: CDR1 MDHEN, CDR2 SYDVKM. The CDR3 has 12 amino acids. The CDR3 loop reads CAGSGQADTQYF. The CDR3 DNA follows: TGTGCCGGCAGCGGGCAGGCAGATACGCAGTATTTT.

Ten or more counts support this clonotype. In DNA, the CDR3 is TGCCTAGCAGAACCCTCCTACGAGCAGTACTTC. The encoded protein is CLAEPSYEQYF. The rearrangement joins TRBV20-1 to TRBJ2-7, with D possibly matching TRBD2 (5 bases). This CDR3 region has 11 residues. Per the germline V gene, CDR1 is DFQATT and CDR2 is SNEGSKA (reference sequence).

In this sample, this clonotype turned up many times. The rearrangement joins TRBV5-5 to TRBJ2-2; 12 positions match TRBD1. Germline values: CDR1 SGHKS, CDR2 YYEKEE (reference sequence). The CDR3 is 15 amino acids. Trimming removed 3 bases from V and 6 bases from J; junction bases left unmatched: 3. The CDR3 loop reads CASSSGQGAPGELFF. The CDR3 bases are TGTGCCAGCAGCTCGGGACAGGGGGCGCCCGGGGAGCTGTTTTTT. The entire variable domain, with the rest obtained from reference TRBV5-5 and TRBJ2-2, is as follows: DAGVTQSPTHLIKTRGQQVTLRCSPISGHKSVSWYQQVLGQGPQFIFQYYEKEERGRGNFPDRFSARQFPNYSSELNVNALLLGDSALYLCASSSGQGAPGELFFGEGSRLTVL.

This clonotype has at least ten counts. The chain recombines TRBV6-1 with TRBJ2-1; 12 nucleotides match TRBD2. Trimming at V came to 5 bases and at J to 1 base, leaving 9 bases not matched to a gene. The CDR3 consists of 18 residues. Germline-derived CDR1 and CDR2 are MNHNS and SASEGT. In nucleotides, the CDR3 is TGTGCCAGCAGTCCCCGGACTAGCGGGATTGTGTCCTACAATGAGCAGTTCTTC. Translating gives CASSPRTSGIVSYNEQFF.

At least ten counts were recorded for this clonotype. The chain combines TRBV7-2 with TRBJ2-7, with D uncertain. Trimming removed 2 bases at V and 6 bases at J, with 5 bases between. Germline assignment: CDR1 SGHTA and CDR2 FQGNSA. The CDR3 extends over 11 amino acids. The CDR3 coding sequence is TGTGCCAGCAGCTTACGGAGCGAGCAGTACTTC. As protein: CASSLRSEQYF.

As regards this clonotype: This may be a read error, as it is one base from a much larger clone. V is TRBV28 and J is TRBJ2-7; 8 nucleotides match TRBD2. The germline V gene encodes CDR1 MDHEN and CDR2 SYDVKM. The CDR3 is made up of 15 amino acids. This chain's CDR3 is CAGSQEGGTRIEQYF. The CDR3 DNA sequence: TGTGCCGGCAGTCAAGAGGGGGGGACTAGGATAGAGCAGTACTTC.

Ten or more counts support this clonotype. The chain combines TRBV5-5 with TRBJ2-3, with a possible D match to TRBD2 (6 bases). The CDR3 consists of 15 residues. CDR1 and CDR2 from the germline V gene are SGHKS and YYEKEE (reference sequence). Trimming took 4 bases from V and 1 from J, leaving 13 bases between them. The CDR3 DNA sequence: TGTGCCAGCAGCCAAAGCGGGCCCCGCACAGATACGCAGTATTTT. This codes for CASSQSGPRTDTQYF.

The genes are TRBV19 and TRBJ2-6, with 8 bases matching TRBD1. The CDR3 totals 16 residues. V gave up 3 bases and J gave up 2 bases; unmatched junction bases: 3. Germline CDR1 LNHDA, CDR2 SQIVND (reference sequence). CDR3 in amino acids: CASSIPGGAGANVLTF. CDR3 DNA: TGTGCCAGTAGTATCCCAGGGGGCGCTGGGGCCAACGTCCTGACTTTC.

The V and J genes are TRBV4-2 and TRBJ1-2; 8 bases are a match to TRBD1. CDR1 and CDR2 (germline): LGHNA, YNFKEQ. CDR3 length equals 14 residues. V was clipped by 0 bases and J by 8 bases; unmatched bases: 5. CDR3 loop: CASSQDVTGEGYTF. CDR3 nucleotides: TGTGCCAGCAGCCAAGATGTGACAGGGGAAGGCTACACCTTC.

This clonotype was counted at least ten times. The J gene is TRBJ1-2, the V gene TRBV5-1; TRBD1 agrees at 9 bases. CDR1 is SGHRS and CDR2 is YFSETQ in the germline V gene. The J segment lost 1 base and the V segment lost 3 bases, leaving 7 bases of the junction unmatched. This CDR3 has 16 residues. For the CDR3, the DNA is TGCGCCAGCAGCTCGTCCGGGACAGGGATTAACTATGGCTACACCTTC. Its translation is CASSSSGTGINYGYTF.

This clonotype was observed at least ten times. The chain uses TRBV7-9 and TRBJ2-5, with D perhaps TRBD1 (6 bases). V was cut by 7 bases and J by 1 base, with 19 bases left in between. CDR1 is SEHNR and CDR2 is FQNEAQ in the germline V gene (reference sequence). The CDR3 is 16 amino acids. DNA for the CDR3: TGTGCCAGCACCCCACCCCCCCTGGGGGCCCAAGAGACCCAGTACTTC. As protein: CASTPPPLGAQETQYF.

As to this clonotype: This clone may be a read error of a much larger clone one base away. Likely a read error: the CDR3 ends without its conserved phenylalanine or tryptophan. V and J are TRBV7-9 and TRBJ1-2; D gene uncertain. Germline assignment: CDR1 SEHNR and CDR2 FQNEAQ (reference sequence). The CDR3 has 14 residues. The ends were cut back, 5 bases at V and 4 bases at J, with 14 bases in the middle. This CDR3 is CASSPPPQTYGYTL. As DNA, the CDR3 is TGTGCCAGCAGCCCTCCCCCGCAGACCTATGGCTACACCTTA.

The sample holds many counts of this clonotype. The gene calls are TRBV4-3 and TRBJ2-5, with D unclear. The CDR3 is 15 amino acids. CDR1 is LGHNA, CDR2 YSLEER, per germline. Trimming pared 4 bases from V and 5 bases from J, leaving 17 bases between. The CDR3 DNA reads TGCGCCAGCAGCCGTGAGAGGAGCATGGCTGAGACCCAGTACTTC. It translates to CASSRERSMAETQYF.

Many counts were recorded for this clonotype. The chain has TRBV27 and TRBJ1-1; possible D gene TRBD1, 5 bases. Germline V gives CDR1 MNHEY, CDR2 SMNVEV (reference sequence). The CDR3 has 15 amino acids. The V end was cut by 6 bases, the J end by 1 base, with 15 bases between. The CDR3 here is CASRSTGAANTEAFF. CDR3 in DNA: TGTGCCAGCAGGTCCACTGGGGCTGCGAACACTGAAGCTTTCTTT.

In this sample, this clonotype turned up many times. This sequence joins TRBV27 and TRBJ2-7, with D tentatively TRBD1 or TRBD2 (5 bases each). CDR1 MNHEY and CDR2 SMNVEV come from the germline V gene (reference sequence). V was cut by 1 base and J by 2 bases, with 12 bases left in between. The CDR3 covers 15 residues. The CDR3 loop reads CASSLYLGRPYEQYF. The DNA of the CDR3 is TGTGCCAGCAGTTTATATCTGGGACGGCCCTACGAGCAGTACTTC.

In regard to this clonotype: A much larger clone differs from this one at a single base, so this may be a read error. V is TRBV20-1 and J is TRBJ1-6; the match to TRBD1 covers 10 bases. The CDR3 extends over 12 amino acids. The germline CDR1 and CDR2 sequences are DFQATT and SNEGSKA (reference sequence). The CDR3 is CSAGQGISPLHF. The DNA of the CDR3 is TGCAGCGCGGGACAGGGGATTTCACCCCTCCACTTT.

This clonotype was counted a single time. A read error may be the cause here, since a much bigger clone is one base away. The rearrangement joins TRBV27 to TRBJ1-1, with 7 bases aligning to TRBD1. CDR1 and CDR2 (germline): MNHEY, SMNVEV (reference sequence). The CDR3 is 13 amino acids. The CDR3 DNA reads TGTGCCAGCAGTTTGTGGGGACAGACTGTAGCTTTCTTT. Amino acid sequence: CASSLWGQTVAFF.

This clonotype was detected ten times or more. The V call is TRBV9, the J call TRBJ2-2; the match to TRBD2 covers 10 bases. V dropped 2 bases and J dropped 3; count of bases not matched to a gene: 7. Per germline, CDR1 SGDLS and CDR2 YYNGEE. The CDR3 consists of 17 residues. The CDR3 reads CASSVDPSGGHTGELFF. The CDR3, as DNA: TGTGCCAGCAGCGTTGATCCTAGCGGGGGACACACCGGGGAGCTGTTTTTT.

In its sample, this clonotype was seen many times. The chain uses TRBV5-1 and TRBJ2-1; D might be TRBD1 (6 bases). Trimming shortened V by 0 bases and J by 3 bases, and 10 bases separated the two germline ends. This CDR3 has 15 residues. Per germline, CDR1 SGHRS and CDR2 YFSETQ. DNA of the CDR3: TGCGCCAGCAGCTTGGCCGCAGGGGACTACAATGAGCAGTTCTTC. This translates into CASSLAAGDYNEQFF.

This clonotype was recorded many times. V and J are TRBV20-1 and TRBJ1-5; weak D call: TRBD1 (5 bases). The CDR3 length is 12 residues. The V end was cut by 0 bases, the J end by 9 bases, with 9 bases between. The germline gives CDR1 DFQATT, CDR2 SNEGSKA (reference sequence). CDR3 in amino acids: CSARDSGWPQHF. The CDR3 DNA sequence: TGCAGTGCTAGAGATTCAGGGTGGCCCCAGCATTTT.